A single sample gave rise to the 25 T cell receptor beta chains below, sequenced in a study of blood T cells in healthy people across ages. Alongside a J-beta primer mix, a sample-barcoded 5' primer served in a second PCR lasting 7 to 11 cycles. TCRdb ran MiXCR on the 5' RACE reads and lists one entry per CDR3 protein. This table has over 1,300,000 distinct CDR3 sequences, approximately 60% appearing once. Source material: blood. The receptors stem from a man aged 18 to 29 in good health.

The chain joins TRBV4-2 to TRBJ2-5, with TRBD2 as a possible D gene (6 bases). This CDR3 contains 15 residues. The ends were cut back, 0 bases at V and 5 bases at J, with 13 bases in the middle. Germline CDR1 reads LGHNA; CDR2 reads YNFKEQ. CDR3: CASSQESSEGETQYF. In DNA, the CDR3 is TGTGCCAGCAGCCAAGAAAGCTCGGAGGGGGAGACCCAGTACTTC.

The V and J genes are TRBV10-2 and TRBJ1-1; no reliable D call. Germline V CDR1 and CDR2: WSHSY, SAAADI. Trimming removed 3 bases at V and 2 bases at J, with 10 bases between. The CDR3 is 14 amino acids. CDR3 sequence: CASSDLATNTEAFF. The CDR3 DNA reads TGCGCCAGCAGTGATCTTGCCACCAACACTGAAGCTTTCTTT.

The chain combines TRBV6-2 or TRBV6-3 with TRBJ2-1; 8 positions agree with TRBD1. The junction had 9 bases not matched to a gene; V was cut back by 10 bases and J by 4 bases. The CDR3 is 14 residues long. In germline, CDR1 is MNHEY, CDR2 SVGEGT. The CDR3 spells CATLPGGLYNEQFF. For the CDR3, the DNA is TGTGCCACCCTTCCAGGGGGCTTGTACAATGAGCAGTTCTTC.

The CDR3 nucleotides read TGTGCCAGCCACTACCGTGACTCCGAGCAGTACTTC. Translating gives CASHYRDSEQYF. This chain uses TRBV7-9 with TRBJ2-7, with D uncertain. CDR3 size: 12 residues. Trimming pared 8 bases from V and 6 bases from J, leaving 14 bases between. CDR1 SEHNR and CDR2 FQNEAQ come from the germline V gene (reference sequence).

The chain links TRBV5-1 to TRBJ2-1; 11 bases fit TRBD2. Germline V lookup: CDR1 SGHRS, CDR2 YFSETQ. V gave up 4 bases and J gave up 6 bases; unmatched junction bases: 9. The CDR3 loop spans 16 amino acids. CDR3: CASSLALAGGLNEQFF. Written as DNA, the CDR3 is TGCGCCAGCAGCCTTGCCCTAGCGGGAGGCCTCAATGAGCAGTTCTTC.

The rearrangement uses TRBV5-5 and TRBJ1-2; 7 bases agree with TRBD1. Trimming at V came to 1 base and at J to 0 bases, leaving 6 bases not matched to a gene. Germline values: CDR1 SGHKS, CDR2 YYEKEE (reference sequence). The CDR3 is 16 amino acids. The CDR3 DNA sequence: TGTGCCAGCAGCTTGAGTCCCGGGACAGCTAACTATGGCTACACCTTC. This sequence encodes CASSLSPGTANYGYTF.

The CDR3 bases are TGTGCCAGCAGCCAAGATCAGGGGCGGACCTACGAGCAGTACTTC. It translates to CASSQDQGRTYEQYF. This chain uses TRBV4-2 with TRBJ2-7; maybe TRBD1 (6 bases). Deletions cut 0 bases from V and 2 bases from J, with 11 bases between. This CDR3 contains 15 residues. Germline CDR1 is LGHNA and CDR2 is YNFKEQ.

This chain connects TRBV6-2 or TRBV6-3 to TRBJ2-5, with 7 bases lining up with TRBD1. The tail of the sequence fits TRBJ2-7 better, so the J call may be wrong. The CDR3 extends over 15 amino acids. Germline V gene sequence: CDR1 MNHEY, CDR2 SVGEGT. This chain's CDR3 is CASSYASGQYYEQYF. DNA of the CDR3: TGTGCCAGCAGTTACGCGTCGGGACAGTACTACGAGCAGTACTTC.

This clonotype has just a few counts. This chain joins TRBV5-1 and TRBJ2-5; tentatively, D is TRBD1 or TRBD2 (5 bases each). Germline CDR1 SGHRS, CDR2 YFSETQ. The CDR3 extends over 16 amino acids. V was cut by 0 bases and J by 3 bases, with 15 bases left in between. CDR3 nucleotide sequence: TGCGCCAGCAGCTTGGGGGGGTCCTTTTCTAAAGAGACCCAGTACTTC. It codes for CASSLGGSFSKETQYF.

V and J are TRBV27 and TRBJ2-5, with D tentatively TRBD1 or TRBD2 (5 bases each). CDR3 size: 15 residues. Germline values: CDR1 MNHEY, CDR2 SMNVEV (reference sequence). Trimming shortened V by 1 base and J by 2 bases, and 11 bases separated the two germline ends. The CDR3 coding sequence is TGTGCCAGCAGTTTATTTTTAGGGGAGCAAGAGACCCAGTACTTC. As protein: CASSLFLGEQETQYF.

This clonotype was found a few times. The chain combines TRBV2 with TRBJ2-1; D may correspond to TRBD1 or TRBD2 (7 bases each). Germline V CDR1 and CDR2: SNHLY, FYNNEI. The V end lost 6 bases, the J end lost 3 bases, and 15 bases lay between the germline ends. This CDR3 is built from 15 residues. The CDR3 sequence is CASRQGSGNYNEQFF. The DNA for the CDR3 is TGTGCCAGCAGACAGGGGAGCGGGAACTACAATGAGCAGTTCTTC.

V and J are TRBV21-1 and TRBJ1-1; TRBD1, as called in the table, went unchecked against the DNA. TRBV21-1 is designated a pseudogene. The CDR3 runs to 11 residues. CDR3 amino acids: CASTRQSEAFF. In nucleotides, the CDR3 is TGTGCCAGCACCCGACAGTCTGAAGCTTTCTTT.

This chain connects TRBV15 to TRBJ2-2; D is uncertain. The CDR3 sequence is 17 residues long. Trimming left V 0 bases short and J 5 bases short, with 16 bases between. CDR1 is LNHNV, CDR2 YYDKDF, per germline (reference sequence). The CDR3 region is CATSRDRTPLGTGELFF. CDR3 in DNA: TGTGCCACCAGCAGAGATCGGACCCCGCTAGGTACCGGGGAGCTGTTTTTT.

This clonotype was detected only a few times. The rearrangement uses TRBV9 and TRBJ2-7; TRBD2 might be the D (6 bases). V lost 0 bases and J 5 bases, leaving 18 bases between the germline ends. Germline lookup yields CDR1 SGDLS and CDR2 YYNGEE. This CDR3 region has 16 residues. CDR3 DNA: TGTGCCAGCAGCGTAGACCCCGGGAGCGTTTCACACGAGCAGTACTTC. This encodes CASSVDPGSVSHEQYF.

CDR3 in DNA: TGTGCCAGCAGGAAGGCGGGGGGAACAGATACGCAGTATTTT. It codes for CASRKAGGTDTQYF. The chain employs TRBV6-5 and TRBJ2-3; 8 bases align to TRBD2. The CDR3 spans 14 residues. Germline CDR1 reads MNHEY; CDR2 reads SVGAGI. Trimming removed 6 bases from V and 3 bases from J; junction bases left unmatched: 5.

V gene TRBV10-3 combines with J gene TRBJ1-4; 8 nucleotides agree with TRBD1. The CDR3 sequence is 14 residues long. With 6 bases clipped from V and 6 bases from J, the junction kept 6 bases outside the gene matches. Germline loops: CDR1 ENHRY, CDR2 SYGVKD. The CDR3 DNA reads TGTGCCATCAGAGGACAGGGTAGCGATGAAAAACTGTTTTTT. This sequence encodes CAIRGQGSDEKLFF.

As to this clonotype: One junction end does not reproduce the germline sequence, and a read error may be involved. The genes are TRBV7-2 and TRBJ2-3, with 8 bases fitting TRBD2. The CDR3 contains 15 residues. Germline V CDR1 and CDR2: SGHTA, FQGNSA. The CDR3 nucleotides are TGCGCCAGCTCCGGGAGGGACTACGGGCCAGATACGCAGTATTTT. This translates into CASSGRDYGPDTQYF.

The gene calls are TRBV18 and TRBJ2-5, with D unresolved. With 2 bases removed from V and 5 bases from J, the gap between germline ends came to 15 bases. Germline loops: CDR1 KGHSH, CDR2 LQKENI. The CDR3 is 15 amino acids. CDR3: CASSPVGKALETQYF. The CDR3 DNA reads TGTGCCAGCTCACCAGTCGGCAAGGCCCTCGAGACCCAGTACTTC.

This chain joins TRBV6-5 and TRBJ2-3, with a possible D match to TRBD2 (5 bases). Deletions cut 6 bases from V and 0 bases from J, with 13 bases between. This CDR3 has 15 residues. Germline CDR1 MNHEY, CDR2 SVGAGI. CDR3 amino acids: CASRPSGFSTDTQYF. CDR3 nucleotide sequence: TGTGCCAGCAGACCGAGCGGATTTAGCACAGATACGCAGTATTTT.

This chain uses TRBV6-5 with TRBJ1-2; D gene ambiguous. CDR1 and CDR2 from the germline V gene are MNHEY and SVGAGI. The germline V and J ends were trimmed by 6 bases and 0 bases, with 11 bases remaining between them. The CDR3 extends over 14 amino acids. The CDR3 nucleotides are TGTGCCAGCAGCCCCGACTTTACTAACTATGGCTACACCTTC. Protein product: CASSPDFTNYGYTF.

The chain is built from TRBV6-5 and TRBJ1-2; possibly TRBD1 for D (5 bases). The CDR3 length is 14 residues. Per germline, CDR1 MNHEY and CDR2 SVGAGI. V was clipped by 11 bases and J by 4 bases, with 20 bases between them. The CDR3 DNA reads as TGTGCCGCCCGCCCCCCCGGGGGTTCCTATGGCTACACCTTC. Translated: CAARPPGGSYGYTF.

The chain employs TRBV7-9 and TRBJ1-2; D is possibly TRBD1 (5 bases). The germline gives CDR1 SEHNR, CDR2 FQNEAQ (reference sequence). V dropped 0 bases and J dropped 8 bases, with 19 bases sitting between them. This CDR3 is 16 amino acids long. The CDR3 DNA follows: TGTGCCAGCAGCTTAGCCAGGGAAAGTCTAGTGGGAGGCTACACCTTC. Amino acids: CASSLARESLVGGYTF.

The chain carries TRBV2 and TRBJ2-1; 8 nucleotides line up with TRBD1. The CDR3 extends over 15 amino acids. The trim removed 6 bases at V and 4 bases at J, leaving 8 bases unmatched. CDR1 and CDR2 from the germline V gene are SNHLY and FYNNEI. CDR3 in amino acids: CASRSDREMYNEQFF. In DNA form, the CDR3 reads TGTGCCAGCAGATCGGACAGGGAAATGTACAATGAGCAGTTCTTC. The whole variable domain, filled in from reference TRBV2 and TRBJ2-1, reads EPEVTQTPSHQVTQMGQEVILRCVPISNHLYFYWYRQILGQKVEFLVSFYNNEISEKSEIFDDQFSVERPDGSNFTLKIRSTKLEDSAMYFCASRSDREMYNEQFFGPGTRLTVL.

This clonotype was counted once. This CDR3 reads CASSVQGARIYNEQFF. Written as DNA, the CDR3 is TGTGCCAGCAGCGTGCAGGGGGCGCGGATCTACAATGAGCAGTTCTTC. The rearrangement links TRBV7-9 to TRBJ2-1, with 8 bases lining up with TRBD1. The junction had 9 bases not matched to a gene; V was cut back by 5 bases and J by 3 bases. Germline CDR1 reads SEHNR; CDR2 reads FQNEAQ (reference sequence). The CDR3 spans 16 residues.

The chain uses TRBV7-2 and TRBJ2-1; TRBD1 matches 7 bases. Germline assignment: CDR1 SGHTA and CDR2 FQGNSA. The CDR3 extends over 17 amino acids. The V gene end was trimmed by 1 base and the J gene end by 6 bases; junction bases not matched to a gene: 12. The CDR3 sequence: CASSLVSGGAGGNEQFF. For the CDR3, the DNA is TGTGCCAGCAGCTTAGTTTCAGGGGGTGCAGGGGGCAATGAGCAGTTCTTC.